This entry lists 19 T cell receptor beta chains sequenced from one sample in a study of PD-L1 blockade in urothelial cancer. Using immunoSEQ multiplex PCR, the repertoire was profiled, and TCRdb retains in-frame clones only, with some absent. The table lists tens of thousands of clones, around 82% of them singletons. The source material was PBMCs, sampled around atezolizumab (anti-PD-L1) treatment. These receptors were taken from a man between 65 and 85 years old with urothelial cancer.

The chain recombines TRBV2 with TRBJ2-7; tentative D call: TRBD2 (5 bases). The germline CDR1 and CDR2 sequences are SNHLY and FYNNEI. Between the trimmed V and J ends, which lost 1 base and 4 bases, there was a span of 5 bases. The CDR3 contains 12 residues. DNA of the CDR3: TGTGCCAGCAGTGAAGGAGGGTACGAGCAGTACTTC. As protein: CASSEGGYEQYF.

This clone came up a few times. J is TRBJ2-2 and V is TRBV10-2; D is possibly TRBD2 (5 bases). V lost 2 bases and J lost 3, with 16 bases in between. This CDR3 region has 17 residues. CDR1 and CDR2 (germline): WSHSY, SAAADI. CDR3 coding DNA: TGCGCCAGCAGTGAGAGAAGTGGGCGGCGGGACACCGGGGAGCTGTTTTTT. Encoded protein: CASSERSGRRDTGELFF.

The chain recombines TRBV2 with TRBJ2-5; tentatively, D is TRBD1 (5 bases). CDR1 and CDR2 from the germline V gene are SNHLY and FYNNEI. V was clipped by 2 bases and J by 1 base, with 8 bases between them. CDR3 length equals 14 residues. CDR3 region: CASSEQGIQETQYF. The CDR3, as DNA: TGTGCCAGCAGTGAACAGGGAATCCAAGAGACCCAGTACTTC.

This rearrangement joins TRBV7-6 to TRBJ1-4; TRBD1 matches 10 bases. The junction had 3 bases not matched to a gene; V was cut back by 5 bases and J by 6 bases. Germline-derived CDR1 and CDR2 are SGHVS and FNYEAQ. The CDR3 has 14 residues. This CDR3 reads CASSRTGGDEKLFF. CDR3 nucleotide sequence: TGTGCCAGCAGCCGGACAGGGGGGGATGAAAAACTGTTTTTT.

The chain uses TRBV5-1 and TRBJ2-1, with TRBD2 as a possible D gene (6 bases). Germline loops: CDR1 SGHRS, CDR2 YFSETQ. The CDR3 has 15 amino acids. V lost 1 base, J lost 8 bases, and 16 bases lay in between. The CDR3 sequence: CASSLIGGGLYEQFF. In DNA form, the CDR3 reads TGCGCCAGCAGCTTGATCGGGGGTGGGTTGTATGAGCAGTTCTTC. The full variable domain, completed using reference TRBV5-1 and TRBJ2-1, is KAGVTQTPRYLIKTRGQQVTLSCSPISGHRSVSWYQQTPGQGLQFLFEYFSETQRNKGNFPGRFSGRQFSNSRSEMNVSTLELGDSALYLCASSLIGGGLYEQFFGPGTRLTVL.

The count of this clone is one. The chain uses TRBV6-6 and TRBJ2-5; 8 positions match TRBD1. The ends lost 2 bases at V and 5 bases at J; junction bases unmatched: 4. The CDR3 totals 14 residues. CDR1 is MNHNY, CDR2 SVGAGI, per germline (reference sequence). The CDR3 region has the DNA TGTGCCAGCAGTTACGGACAGGGAGGTGAGACCCAGTACTTC. Translated, it gives CASSYGQGGETQYF.

V is TRBV28 and J is TRBJ2-7; D remains ambiguous. Germline CDR1 is MDHEN and CDR2 is SYDVKM. The length of the CDR3 is 14 residues. V dropped 3 bases and J dropped 0 bases, with 9 bases sitting between them. Written as DNA, the CDR3 is TGTGCCAGCAGTTTCAGCGTAAGCTCCTACGAGCAGTACTTC. It encodes CASSFSVSSYEQYF.

The genes are TRBV29-1 and TRBJ2-6; TRBD1 might be the D (6 bases). Looked up from germline, CDR1 is SQVTM and CDR2 is ANQGSEA. V gave up 7 bases and J gave up 0 bases, with 19 bases separating them. This CDR3 is 17 amino acids long. CDR3 loop: CSANIAGAGSGANVLTF. CDR3 bases: TGCAGCGCGAATATTGCAGGGGCCGGCTCTGGGGCCAACGTCCTGACTTTC.

The chain couples TRBV5-1 to TRBJ1-5, with TRBD1 matching over 8 bases. The germline V gene has CDR1 SGHRS and CDR2 YFSETQ. V lost 3 bases to trimming and J lost 4 bases; unmatched junction nucleotides: 6. CDR3 length: 15 amino acids. The CDR3 reads CASSSQGGENQPQHF. CDR3 DNA sequence: TGCGCCAGCAGCTCACAGGGGGGCGAGAATCAGCCCCAGCATTTT.

V usage is TRBV7-9 and J usage is TRBJ2-2; 14 bases fit TRBD2. J was trimmed by 3 bases and V by 5 bases; bases with no gene match: 8. This CDR3 contains 18 residues. Germline V lookup: CDR1 SEHNR, CDR2 FQNEAQ (reference sequence). The chain's CDR3 is CASSPIRLAGGYTGELFF. CDR3 nucleotide sequence: TGTGCCAGCAGCCCTATCAGACTAGCGGGAGGGTACACCGGGGAGCTGTTTTTT.

The rearrangement uses TRBV7-6 and TRBJ2-7, with 7 bases lining up with TRBD2. This CDR3 is 15 amino acids long. Germline CDR1 is SGHVS and CDR2 is FNYEAQ. The V and J ends lost 5 bases and 1 base, in that order; junction bases with no gene match: 8. CDR3 protein: CASSRLAEGSYEQYF. In DNA form, the CDR3 reads TGTGCCAGCAGCCGCCTAGCGGAGGGGTCCTACGAGCAGTACTTC.

The V gene is TRBV18, the J gene TRBJ2-7; 8 bases line up with TRBD1. CDR1 is KGHSH, CDR2 LQKENI, per germline. The ends lost 8 bases at V and 3 bases at J; junction bases unmatched: 24. The CDR3 covers 19 residues. This chain's CDR3 is CASLSTILGQAERSYEQYF. The CDR3 DNA sequence: TGTGCCAGCCTCAGCACGATACTGGGACAGGCTGAAAGAAGCTACGAGCAGTACTTC.

V and J are TRBV10-3 and TRBJ1-2; tentative D call: TRBD1 (5 bases). The V end was cut by 2 bases, the J end by 6 bases, with 7 bases between. Germline values: CDR1 ENHRY, CDR2 SYGVKD. The CDR3 is 12 amino acids. The CDR3: CAISEGHNGYTF. The CDR3 coding sequence is TGTGCCATCAGTGAGGGACACAATGGCTACACCTTC.

This chain connects TRBV28 to TRBJ1-1; possibly TRBD1 for D (6 bases). CDR3 size: 15 residues. Trimming removed 2 bases from V and 4 bases from J, with 14 bases in between. The V gene's germline CDR1 is MDHEN and CDR2 SYDVKM. The CDR3 is CASSLTGREGTEAFF. As DNA, the CDR3 is TGTGCCAGCAGTTTAACAGGGAGGGAGGGCACTGAAGCTTTCTTT.

The chain carries TRBV5-1 and TRBJ1-4; TRBD1 might be the D (6 bases). Trimming cost V 1 base and J 8 bases, with 12 bases left between them. Germline V gene sequence: CDR1 SGHRS, CDR2 YFSETQ. CDR3 length equals 14 residues. The CDR3 sequence is CASSLSPGEEKLFF. CDR3 coding DNA: TGCGCCAGCAGCTTGTCGCCAGGGGAGGAAAAACTGTTTTTT.

The count of this clone is one. The chain has TRBV11-2 and TRBJ2-3, with TRBD2 matching over 12 bases. Germline V CDR1 and CDR2: SGHAT, FQNNGV. The trim removed 4 bases at V and 1 base at J, leaving 12 bases unmatched. The CDR3 spans 19 residues. CDR3 in DNA: TGTGCCAGCAGCTCACTCCTAGCGGGAGGGCCGGTTGGCACAGATACGCAGTATTTT. Translating it yields CASSSLLAGGPVGTDTQYF.

The chain combines TRBV30 with TRBJ2-7, with a tentative D call TRBD2 (7 bases). V was clipped by 0 bases and J by 6 bases, with 12 bases between them. The CDR3 runs to 13 residues. The germline CDR1 and CDR2 sequences are GTSNPN and SVGIG (reference sequence). Here the CDR3 DNA reads TGTGCCTGGAGTGTACGGGGGGCGTTCGAGCAGTACTTC. It yields the protein CAWSVRGAFEQYF.

The gene calls are TRBV28 and TRBJ2-5; 8 nucleotides line up with TRBD2. This CDR3 has 16 amino acids. CDR1 MDHEN and CDR2 SYDVKM come from the germline V gene. The V segment lost 2 bases and the J segment 4 bases; nucleotides outside the gene matches: 9. CDR3 sequence reads: CASSLIERERGETQYF. For the CDR3, the DNA is TGTGCCAGCAGTTTAATTGAGCGGGAGAGAGGAGAGACCCAGTACTTC.

V is TRBV7-9 and J is TRBJ2-7; 7 bases line up with TRBD1. The J segment lost 2 bases and the V segment lost 5 bases, leaving 3 bases of the junction unmatched. The germline gives CDR1 SEHNR, CDR2 FQNEAQ (reference sequence). The CDR3 loop spans 13 amino acids. CDR3 in DNA: TGTGCCAGCAGCAAGACAGGGACCTACGAGCAGTACTTC. This encodes CASSKTGTYEQYF.